This section outlines one T cell receptor beta chain sequence together with its context. This entry belongs to a study of T cells in Graves' hyperthyroidism and ophthalmopathy. What was amplified from RNA transcripts were TCR beta CDR3 regions. The HTBI primer set served for first-round RT-PCR of the TCR CDR3. TCRdb called the multiplex PCR reads again in MiXCR, with one record for every CDR3 protein. The repertoire consists of approximately 600,000 distinct CDR3 sequences, with over 12% occurring once and the leading ten covering roughly 4.5%. Trimming removed 5 bases at V and 9 bases at J, with 23 bases between. This CDR3 is 16 amino acids long. Germline lookup yields CDR1 MNHEY and CDR2 SMNVEV (reference sequence).

Sequencing was performed on blood. The source of this sequence is a woman in her forties with Graves' ophthalmopathy. The chain combines TRBV27 with TRBJ1-5; D is perhaps TRBD1 (5 bases). The CDR3 sequence is CASSAHMTAPGGPQHF. CDR3 coding DNA: TGTGCCAGCAGTGCCCATATGACAGCGCCTGGGGGGCCCCAGCATTTT.